Listed below are T cell receptor beta chains from one sample, sequenced in a study of CD4 T cells in relation to SARS-CoV-2 and coronaviruses. This table comes from immunoSEQ multiplex PCR, and its TCRdb copy is limited to in-frame clones, with some not included. Of 35,000 or so clones in the sample, 70% to 85% are singletons; the top ten hold more than 6%. What these receptors recognize is not known. The sample consisted of naive CD4+ T cells from PBMCs, cultured in vitro. The source of these receptors is an adult with COVID-19. Each CDR3 is given with its conserved first and last residue. A D gene is named only where the DNA matches it firmly. Clone size appears in some rows only: once, few, many, or a class for an expanded clone.

v_call	clone_size	j_call	d_call	cdr3_nt	cdr3_aa
TRBV14	once	TRBJ2-4	TRBD1	TGTGCCAGCAACAGGGGACCAGAAAACATTCAGTACTTC	CASNRGPENIQYF
TRBV6-6	.	TRBJ2-3	.	TGTGCCAGCAGGCGGACGAAAGATACGCAGTATTTT	CASRRTKDTQYF
TRBV7-9	.	TRBJ1-6	.	TGTGCCAGCAGCTTAGGGTCAGGGCTAATTCATAATTCACCCCTCCACTTT	CASSLGSGLIHNSPLHF
TRBV3-1/TRBV3-2	.	TRBJ2-7	TRBD2	TGTGCCAGCCGGAGCGGGGGTACCTACGAGCAGTACTTC	CASRSGGTYEQYF
TRBV4-2	.	TRBJ2-7	.	TGTGCCAGCAGCCTCTTAGCGATAGGAGAGGACGAGCAGTACTTC	CASSLLAIGEDEQYF
TRBV4-3	.	TRBJ1-2	.	TGCGCCAGCAGCCAAGATTTCACGCGGCTGTATGGCTACACCTTC	CASSQDFTRLYGYTF
TRBV7-2	.	TRBJ2-7	TRBD2	TGTGCCAGCAGCACTCGGACTAGCGGAAACATCGAGCAGTACTTC	CASSTRTSGNIEQYF
TRBV7-9	.	TRBJ2-3	.	TGTGCCAGCAGCTTGGAGGGAGTCGCAGATACGCAGTATTTT	CASSLEGVADTQYF
TRBV29-1	.	TRBJ2-7	TRBD2	TGCAGCGTTGTTCCTAGCGGGCCGAGCGAGCAGTACTTC	CSVVPSGPSEQYF
TRBV5-1	.	TRBJ1-3	.	TGCGCCAGCAGCTTGCCGGCAGACTCTGGAAACACCATATATTTT	CASSLPADSGNTIYF
TRBV7-2	.	TRBJ1-6	.	TGTGCCAGCACCCCGGAAAGGGTTCCACCCCTCCACTTT	CASTPERVPPLHF
TRBV19	.	TRBJ1-2	TRBD1	TGTGCCAGTAGTGGGGGGGACAGTGTAAACTATGGCTACACCTTC	CASSGGDSVNYGYTF
TRBV6-1	.	TRBJ1-2	.	TGTGCCAGCAGAGAACAGACGGGGCAGTTAAACTATGGCTACACCTTC	CASREQTGQLNYGYTF
TRBV2	.	TRBJ2-3	TRBD2	TGTGCCAGCAGGTTATTACTAGCGGGAGGAGGAGATACGCAGTATTTT	CASRLLLAGGGDTQYF
TRBV25-1	.	TRBJ1-1	.	TGTGCCAGCAGAGACAGGTTGGCTCTCCGTCTGGAATGGGGCGCTTTCTTT	CASRDRLALRLEWGAFF
TRBV27	medium-sized	TRBJ1-6	TRBD1	TGTGCCAGCAATTCCATCCGACAGGGCTATAATTCACCCCTCCACTTT	CASNSIRQGYNSPLHF
TRBV28	once	TRBJ1-3	TRBD1	TGTGCCACCACCGAGGACAGGCTTTACACCATATATTTT	CATTEDRLYTIYF
TRBV19	once	TRBJ2-1	.	TGTGCCAGTAGTTCCTCCCAGCGTAGAATACACAATGAGCAGTTCTTC	CASSSSQRRIHNEQFF
TRBV6-5	.	TRBJ2-3	.	TGTGCCAGCAGTAGGGGGGTGAGCACAGATACGCAGTATTTT	CASSRGVSTDTQYF
TRBV3-1/TRBV3-2	.	TRBJ2-3	TRBD2	TGTGCCAGCAGCCCTCTAGCGGGACAGCGAGATACGCAGTATTTT	CASSPLAGQRDTQYF
TRBV7-2	.	TRBJ2-1	TRBD2	TGTGCCAGCAGCACCAGGACTAGCGGGAGAAGGACCTACAATGAGCAGTTCTTC	CASSTRTSGRRTYNEQFF
TRBV3-1/TRBV3-2	.	TRBJ2-7	TRBD2	TGTGCCAGCAGCCAAGAGAGTAGCGGGTTTTACGAGCAGTACTTC	CASSQESSGFYEQYF
TRBV28	.	TRBJ2-7	.	TGTGCCAGCAGTTTAAATCGTCTCGGACAGACCTACGAGCAGTACTTC	CASSLNRLGQTYEQYF
TRBV28	few	TRBJ1-2	.	TGTGCCAGCAGTTTATCAGGACACTTGAGTATTAACTATGGCTACACCTTC	CASSLSGHLSINYGYTF
TRBV7-3	.	TRBJ2-1	TRBD1	TGTGCCAGCAGCACGGGGACAGGGGAGAATGAGCAGTTCTTC	CASSTGTGENEQFF
TRBV2	.	TRBJ1-5	.	TGTGCCAGCAGTTCACAGGGCCAGGATCAGCCCCAGCATTTT	CASSSQGQDQPQHF
TRBV18	.	TRBJ1-1	.	TGTGCCAGCTCCGCGGGGGGTACCACTGAAGCTTTCTTT	CASSAGGTTEAFF
TRBV18	.	TRBJ2-7	.	TGTGCCAGCTCACAAACCGGTCAGGGTGGTCGACACGAGCAGTACTTC	CASSQTGQGGRHEQYF
TRBV7-9	.	TRBJ1-1	.	TGTGCCAGCAGCTTCGGGGGCGCTGAAGCTTTCTTT	CASSFGGAEAFF
TRBV7-9	few	TRBJ1-1	TRBD1	TGTGCCAGCAGCTTAATCACAGGGGGCTCCTGGGACACTGAAGCTTTCTTT	CASSLITGGSWDTEAFF
TRBV5-4	.	TRBJ2-1	.	TGTGCCAGCAGCTTACTAGGTGAGCAGTTCTTC	CASSLLGEQFF
TRBV19	.	TRBJ2-6	.	TGTGCCAGTAGTATATCCCGGAGCTCTGGGGCCAACGTCCTGACTTTC	CASSISRSSGANVLTF
TRBV7-2	.	TRBJ2-5	.	TGTGCCAGCAGCTTAGACCGGGCAGGCTCCCAAGAGACCCAGTACTTC	CASSLDRAGSQETQYF
TRBV10-2	.	TRBJ1-5	.	TGCGCCAGCAGGAGGGATAGCAATCAGCCCCAGCATTTT	CASRRDSNQPQHF
TRBV27	.	TRBJ1-1	TRBD1	TGTGCCAGCGTAACAGGGGCGCGGGCCACTGAAGCTTTCTTT	CASVTGARATEAFF
TRBV18	.	TRBJ1-1	.	TGTGCCAGCTCACCACCGGCGAACACTGAAGCTTTCTTT	CASSPPANTEAFF
TRBV5-1	few	TRBJ1-4	.	TGCGCCAGCAGCTCCCCCGGGGGTGCTAATGAAAAACTGTTTTTT	CASSSPGGANEKLFF
TRBV5-4	.	TRBJ2-1	.	TGTGCCAGCAGCCCCGTCGCCGCGGATGAGCAGTTCTTC	CASSPVAADEQFF
TRBV14	.	TRBJ2-4	.	TGTGCCAGCAGCCCAACACAGGGATCGGTCATTCAGTACTTC	CASSPTQGSVIQYF
TRBV28	.	TRBJ2-1	TRBD1	TGTGCCAGCAGTCCCCCGGACAGGGGGCTGTATGGTGAGCAGTTCTTC	CASSPPDRGLYGEQFF
TRBV28	.	TRBJ2-7	TRBD2	TGTGCCAGCAGTATAACCAGCGGGGCCAACTACGAGCAGTACTTC	CASSITSGANYEQYF
TRBV5-4	.	TRBJ2-4	.	TGTGCCAGCAGCCCAATAACAGGTTCGGGAAAAAACATTCAGTACTTC	CASSPITGSGKNIQYF
TRBV30	.	TRBJ2-7	.	TGTGCCTGGAGGGAGGTCTCCGAGCAGTACTTC	CAWREVSEQYF
TRBV20-1	.	TRBJ2-7	TRBD2	TGCAGTGCTAGTCCCAGCGGGAGGAACGAGCAGTACTTC	CSASPSGRNEQYF
TRBV2	.	TRBJ2-5	.	TGTGCCAGCACGGGTACCTGGGTAACTCAAGAGACCCAGTACTTC	CASTGTWVTQETQYF